Presented here are 2 T cell receptor beta chains from one specimen sequenced in a study of blood T cell repertoires in COVID-19. Produced via immunoSEQ multiplex PCR; TCRdb's table is partial and in-frame only. Here the sample spans around 300,000 clones, around 88% being singletons. Sequenced sample: PBMCs or T cells enriched from blood (not recorded which). Receptor source: a woman aged 40 to 50 who had recovered from COVID-19.

The V gene is TRBV30, the J gene TRBJ2-6; D unclear. The CDR3 covers 13 residues. Trimming removed 4 bases at V and 0 bases at J, with 4 bases between. The germline V gene has CDR1 GTSNPN and CDR2 SVGIG (reference sequence). CDR3 region: CAWTHSGANVLTF. Here the CDR3 DNA reads TGTGCCTGGACACACTCTGGGGCCAACGTCCTGACTTTC.

This sequence joins TRBV28 and TRBJ1-1, with D unresolved. Deletions cut 5 bases from V and 7 bases from J, with 17 bases between. The CDR3 loop spans 14 amino acids. Germline V gene sequence: CDR1 MDHEN, CDR2 SYDVKM. The CDR3 loop is CASSPPGDLVEAFF. The CDR3 DNA reads as TGTGCCAGCAGTCCCCCCGGAGACCTTGTTGAAGCTTTCTTT.